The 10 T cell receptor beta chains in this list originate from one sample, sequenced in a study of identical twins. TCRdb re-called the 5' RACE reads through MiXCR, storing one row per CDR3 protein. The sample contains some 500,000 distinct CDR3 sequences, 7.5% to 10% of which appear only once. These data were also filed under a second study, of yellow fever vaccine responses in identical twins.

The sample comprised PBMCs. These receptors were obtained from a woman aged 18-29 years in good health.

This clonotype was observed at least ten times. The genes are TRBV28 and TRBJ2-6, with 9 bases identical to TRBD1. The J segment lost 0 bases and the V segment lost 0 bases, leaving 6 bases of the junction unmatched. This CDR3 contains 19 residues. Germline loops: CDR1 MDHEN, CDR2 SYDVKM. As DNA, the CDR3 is TGTGCCAGCAGTTTATGGGGACAGGGAGGTCTCTCTGGGGCCAACGTCCTGACTTTC. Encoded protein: CASSLWGQGGLSGANVLTF.

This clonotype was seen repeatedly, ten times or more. In DNA, the CDR3 is TGCAGTGCTGCTAGATGGTCGGGGGAGCTGTTTTTT. This gives the protein CSAARWSGELFF. This chain uses TRBV20-1 with TRBJ2-2; D not certain. The length of the CDR3 is 12 residues. The germline gives CDR1 DFQATT, CDR2 SNEGSKA (reference sequence). The V gene lost 5 bases and the J gene lost 8 bases, with 12 bases spanning the gap.

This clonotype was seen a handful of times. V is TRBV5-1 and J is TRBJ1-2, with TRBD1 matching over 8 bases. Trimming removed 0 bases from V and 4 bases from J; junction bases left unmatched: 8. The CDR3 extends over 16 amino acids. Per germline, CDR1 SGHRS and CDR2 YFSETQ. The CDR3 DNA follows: TGCGCCAGCAGCTTGGGACTTTTGGGACAGGCCTATGGCTACACCTTC. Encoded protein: CASSLGLLGQAYGYTF.

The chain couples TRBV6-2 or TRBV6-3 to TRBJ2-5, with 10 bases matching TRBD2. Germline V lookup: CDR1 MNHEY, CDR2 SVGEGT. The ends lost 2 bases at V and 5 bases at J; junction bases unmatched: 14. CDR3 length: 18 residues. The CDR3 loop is CASSYRRSGLAGAETQYF. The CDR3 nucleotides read TGTGCCAGCAGTTACCGACGATCTGGTCTAGCGGGAGCTGAGACCCAGTACTTC.

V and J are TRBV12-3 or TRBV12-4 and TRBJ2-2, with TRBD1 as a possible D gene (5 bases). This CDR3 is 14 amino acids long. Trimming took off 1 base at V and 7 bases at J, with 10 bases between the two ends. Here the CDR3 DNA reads TGTGCCAGCAGTTTAGGCCAGGGTGGCGGGGAGCTGTTTTTT. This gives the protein CASSLGQGGGELFF.

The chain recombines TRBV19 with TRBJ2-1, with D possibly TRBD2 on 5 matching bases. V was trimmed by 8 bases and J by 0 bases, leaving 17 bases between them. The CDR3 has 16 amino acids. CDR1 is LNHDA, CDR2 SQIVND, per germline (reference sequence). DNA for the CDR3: TGTGCCAGTCTAATGAGGGAGCGTACCTCCTACAATGAGCAGTTCTTC. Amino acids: CASLMRERTSYNEQFF. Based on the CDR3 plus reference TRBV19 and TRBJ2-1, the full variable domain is DGGITQSPKYLFRKEGQNVTLSCEQNLNHDAMYWYRQDPGQGLRLIYYSQIVNDFQKGDIAEGYSVSREKKESFPLTVTSAQKNPTAFYLCASLMRERTSYNEQFFGPGTRLTVL.

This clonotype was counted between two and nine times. The CDR3 nucleotides are TGTGCCAGCAGCGCCGGGAGGGGGGGGCTACCCGGGGAGCTGTTTTTT. It specifies CASSAGRGGLPGELFF. V and J are TRBV9 and TRBJ2-2; 8 nucleotides line up with TRBD2. The CDR3 extends over 16 amino acids. Germline CDR1 SGDLS, CDR2 YYNGEE. Trimming at V came to 3 bases and at J to 6 bases, leaving 10 bases not matched to a gene. Combining the CDR3 with reference TRBV9 and TRBJ2-2 gives the whole variable domain DSGVTQTPKHLITATGQRVTLRCSPRSGDLSVYWYQQSLDQGLQFLIQYYNGEERAKGNILERFSAQQFPDLHSELNLSSLELGDSALYFCASSAGRGGLPGELFFGEGSRLTVL.

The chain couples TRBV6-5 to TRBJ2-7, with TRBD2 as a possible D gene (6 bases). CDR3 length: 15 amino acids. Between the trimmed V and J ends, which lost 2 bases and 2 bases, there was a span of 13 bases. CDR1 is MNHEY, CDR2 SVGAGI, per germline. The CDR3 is CASSYPTRGPYEQYF. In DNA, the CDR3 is TGTGCCAGCAGTTACCCGACTAGAGGGCCCTACGAGCAGTACTTC.

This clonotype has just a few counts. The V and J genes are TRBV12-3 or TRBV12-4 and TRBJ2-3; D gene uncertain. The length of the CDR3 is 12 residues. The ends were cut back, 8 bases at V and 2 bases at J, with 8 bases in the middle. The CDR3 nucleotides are TGTGCCAGCCGGTTTAACACAGATACGCAGTATTTT. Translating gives CASRFNTDTQYF.

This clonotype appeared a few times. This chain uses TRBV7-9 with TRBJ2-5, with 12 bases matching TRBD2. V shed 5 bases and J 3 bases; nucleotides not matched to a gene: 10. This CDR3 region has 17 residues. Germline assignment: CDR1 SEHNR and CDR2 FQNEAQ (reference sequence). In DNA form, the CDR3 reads TGTGCCAGCAGCCGAGGGGGACTAGCGGGCGATAAAGAGACCCAGTACTTC. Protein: CASSRGGLAGDKETQYF. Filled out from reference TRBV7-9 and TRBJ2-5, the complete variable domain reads DTGVSQNPRHKITKRGQNVTFRCDPISEHNRLYWYRQTLGQGPEFLTYFQNEAQLEKSRLLSDRFSAERPKGSFSTLEIQRTEQGDSAMYLCASSRGGLAGDKETQYFGPGTRLLVL.